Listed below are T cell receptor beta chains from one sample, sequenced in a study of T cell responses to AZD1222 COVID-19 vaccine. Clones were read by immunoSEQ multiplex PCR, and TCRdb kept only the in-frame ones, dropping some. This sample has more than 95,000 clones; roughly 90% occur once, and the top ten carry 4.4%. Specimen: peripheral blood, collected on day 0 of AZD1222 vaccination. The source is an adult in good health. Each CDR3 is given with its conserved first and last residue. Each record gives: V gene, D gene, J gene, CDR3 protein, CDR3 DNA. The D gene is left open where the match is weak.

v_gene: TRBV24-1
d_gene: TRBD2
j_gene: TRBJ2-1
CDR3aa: CATSDFTATSPYNEQFF
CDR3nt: TGTGCCACCAGTGATTTCACAGCGACTAGCCCATACAATGAGCAGTTCTTC

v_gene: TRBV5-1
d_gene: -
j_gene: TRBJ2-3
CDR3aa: CASSLRRAHTDTQYF
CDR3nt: TGCGCCAGCAGCTTGAGGCGGGCCCACACAGATACGCAGTATTTT

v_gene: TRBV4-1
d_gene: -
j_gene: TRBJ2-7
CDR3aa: CASSPGRARGSYEQYF
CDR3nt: TGCGCCAGCAGCCCCGGCAGGGCGCGGGGCTCCTACGAGCAGTACTTC

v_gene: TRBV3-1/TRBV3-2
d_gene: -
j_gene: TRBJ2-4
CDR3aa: CASSQGHSAKNIQYF
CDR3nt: TGTGCCAGCAGCCAAGGACATTCAGCCAAAAACATTCAGTACTTC

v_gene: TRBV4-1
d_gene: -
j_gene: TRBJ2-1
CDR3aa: CASRSQGEGGYNEQFF
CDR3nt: TGCGCCAGCAGAAGCCAGGGAGAAGGGGGCTACAATGAGCAGTTCTTC

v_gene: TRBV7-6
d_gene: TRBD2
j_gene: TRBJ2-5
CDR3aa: CASSLNTGTSPIGDF
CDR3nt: TGTGCCAGCAGCTTAAATACCGGGACTAGCCCGATAGGAGACTTC

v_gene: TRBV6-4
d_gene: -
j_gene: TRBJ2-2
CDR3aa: CASSDSYRRNTGELFF
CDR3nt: TGTGCCAGCAGTGACTCGTACAGGAGAAACACCGGGGAGCTGTTTTTT

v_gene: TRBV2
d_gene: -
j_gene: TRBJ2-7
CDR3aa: CASGEYEQYF
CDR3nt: TGTGCCAGCGGCGAATACGAGCAGTACTTC

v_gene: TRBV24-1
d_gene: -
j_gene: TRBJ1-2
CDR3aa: CATSADYGYTF
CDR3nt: TGTGCCACCAGTGCAGACTATGGCTACACCTTC

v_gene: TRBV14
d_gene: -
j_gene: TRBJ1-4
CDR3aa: CASSRTSIIGEKLFF
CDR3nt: TGTGCCAGCAGCCGCACCTCTATTATTGGTGAAAAACTGTTTTTT

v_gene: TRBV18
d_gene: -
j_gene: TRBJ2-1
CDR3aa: CASSPPRDRIYNEQFF
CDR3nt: TGTGCCAGCTCACCACCGCGGGACAGAATCTACAATGAGCAGTTCTTC

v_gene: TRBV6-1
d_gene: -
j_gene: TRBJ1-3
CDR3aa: CASSELPKSGNTIYF
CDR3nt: TGTGCCAGCAGTGAACTTCCCAAATCTGGAAACACCATATATTTT

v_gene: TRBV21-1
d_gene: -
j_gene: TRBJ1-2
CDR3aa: CASPIPGTGGSGYTF
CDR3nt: TGTGCCAGCCCCATTCCCGGGACAGGAGGCTCTGGCTACACCTTC

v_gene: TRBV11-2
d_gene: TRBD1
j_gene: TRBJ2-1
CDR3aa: CASHWTGGDEQFF
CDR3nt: TGTGCCAGTCATTGGACAGGGGGTGATGAGCAGTTCTTC

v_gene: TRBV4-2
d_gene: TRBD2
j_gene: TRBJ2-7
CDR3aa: CASSQDLGGGGTAEQYF
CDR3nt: TGTGCCAGCAGCCAAGATCTGGGTGGGGGGGGAACCGCCGAGCAGTACTTC

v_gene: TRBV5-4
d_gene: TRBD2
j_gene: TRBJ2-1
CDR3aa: CASSLQTSGGSSSYNEQFF
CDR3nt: TGTGCCAGCAGCCTCCAGACTAGCGGGGGGTCTAGCTCCTACAATGAGCAGTTCTTC

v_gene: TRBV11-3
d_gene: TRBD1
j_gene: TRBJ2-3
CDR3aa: CASSVHRGTDTQYF
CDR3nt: TGTGCCAGCAGCGTCCACAGGGGTACAGATACGCAGTATTTT

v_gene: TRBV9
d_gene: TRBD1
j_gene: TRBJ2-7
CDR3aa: CASSVEGQGDEQYF
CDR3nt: TGTGCCAGCAGCGTAGAGGGACAGGGGGACGAGCAGTACTTC

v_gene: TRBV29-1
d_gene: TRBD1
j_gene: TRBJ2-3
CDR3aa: CSVEGGDRNTDTQYF
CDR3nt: TGCAGCGTTGAGGGCGGGGACAGGAACACAGATACGCAGTATTTT

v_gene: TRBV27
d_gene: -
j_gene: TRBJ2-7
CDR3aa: CASSLLPGSNHEQYF
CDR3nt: TGTGCCAGCAGTTTGCTGCCAGGGTCTAACCACGAGCAGTACTTC

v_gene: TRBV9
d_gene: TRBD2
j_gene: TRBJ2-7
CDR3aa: CASSIGTRRHEQYF
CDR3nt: TGTGCCAGCAGCATTGGGACTAGAAGGCACGAGCAGTACTTC

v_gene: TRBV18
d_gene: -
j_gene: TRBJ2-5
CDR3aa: CASSPRDRQETQYF
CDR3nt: TGTGCCAGCTCACCCAGAGACAGGCAAGAGACCCAGTACTTC